One sample yielded the 20 T cell receptor beta chains listed below, sequenced in a study of OX40 agonist ivuxolimab in advanced cancers. Data came from immunoSEQ multiplex PCR; TCRdb stores just in-frame clones and leaves some out. The sample includes over 80,000 clones, roughly 80% of them seen just once. This sample comprised CD4+ or CD8+ T cells sorted from blood, obtained in a trial of the OX40 agonist ivuxolimab. These receptors came from an adult with an advanced solid tumor such as melanoma, head and neck, liver or kidney cancer.

The chain uses TRBV9 and TRBJ2-7; TRBD1 agrees at 8 bases. Germline V gene data show CDR1 as SGDLS and CDR2 as YYNGEE. V lost 4 bases to trimming and J lost 3 bases; unmatched junction nucleotides: 3. The CDR3 extends over 13 amino acids. CDR3 sequence reads: CASSTTGGYEQYF. The CDR3, as DNA: TGTGCCAGCAGCACCACAGGGGGCTACGAGCAGTACTTC.

This clone was found once. The CDR3 reads CASSLSLAGYNEQFF. The CDR3 coding sequence is TGTGCCAGCAGTTTAAGTCTAGCGGGCTACAATGAGCAGTTCTTC. The genes are TRBV27 and TRBJ2-1; the match to TRBD2 covers 8 bases. The V gene end was trimmed by 2 bases and the J gene end by 3 bases; junction bases not matched to a gene: 3. Germline lookup yields CDR1 MNHEY and CDR2 SMNVEV (reference sequence). CDR3 size: 15 residues.

This rearrangement joins TRBV6-1 to TRBJ1-2; TRBD1 might be the D (6 bases). V shed 6 bases and J shed 4 bases, with 15 bases lying between them. This CDR3 comprises 14 residues. Germline V CDR1 and CDR2: MNHNS, SASEGT. In DNA, the CDR3 is TGTGCCAGCAGCGCAGACAGGAACTCCTATGGCTACACCTTC. Translating it yields CASSADRNSYGYTF.

The chain couples TRBV27 to TRBJ2-7; 7 positions agree with TRBD1. V lost 0 bases, J lost 0 bases, and 11 bases stayed unmatched. Germline V gives CDR1 MNHEY, CDR2 SMNVEV (reference sequence). The CDR3 length is 18 residues. The CDR3 spells CASSLSPSRQGNSYEQYF. CDR3 in DNA: TGTGCCAGCAGTTTATCCCCTTCTCGACAGGGCAACTCCTACGAGCAGTACTTC.

The genes are TRBV6-5 and TRBJ1-3, with D perhaps matching TRBD1 (5 bases). The V gene's germline CDR1 is MNHEY and CDR2 SVGAGI. V lost 4 bases, J lost 3 bases, and 7 bases lay in between. This CDR3 has 13 residues. This chain's CDR3 is CASSSGLGNTIYF. CDR3 DNA sequence: TGTGCCAGCAGTTCAGGGCTTGGAAACACCATATATTTT.

The chain links TRBV5-1 to TRBJ2-1, with D possibly being TRBD1 (6 bases). This CDR3 contains 12 residues. Germline CDR1 reads SGHRS; CDR2 reads YFSETQ. The V and J ends lost 2 bases and 9 bases respectively, with 9 bases between them. The CDR3 DNA follows: TGCGCCAGCAGCTTTGGGGGCGGTGAGCAGTTCTTC. Amino acid sequence: CASSFGGGEQFF.

This clone was counted once. The DNA of the CDR3 is TGTGCCAGCAGCCTAGGACAGGCGAACACTGAAGCTTTCTTT. Encoded protein: CASSLGQANTEAFF. This chain joins TRBV14 and TRBJ1-1; the match to TRBD1 covers 7 bases. The CDR3 runs 14 residues. CDR1 is SGHDN, CDR2 FVKESK, per germline. V shed 4 bases and J 1 base; nucleotides not matched to a gene: 3.

The rearrangement links TRBV2 to TRBJ2-7, with TRBD2 identical over 12 bases. CDR3 size: 16 residues. Germline V gives CDR1 SNHLY, CDR2 FYNNEI. The J segment lost 0 bases and the V segment lost 5 bases, leaving 5 bases of the junction unmatched. The CDR3 spells CASSLGLAGNSYEQYF. The CDR3 nucleotides read TGTGCCAGCAGTCTAGGACTAGCGGGAAACTCCTACGAGCAGTACTTC.

The count of this clone is one. J is TRBJ1-4 and V is TRBV4-1; D is ambiguous. There are 17 residues in the CDR3. Trimming shortened V by 0 bases and J by 0 bases, and 11 bases separated the two germline ends. Germline values: CDR1 MGHRA, CDR2 YSYEKL. CDR3 coding DNA: TGCGCCAGCAGCCAAGACCCACGCAGTGCAACTAATGAAAAACTGTTTTTT. Protein: CASSQDPRSATNEKLFF.

The rearrangement joins TRBV7-8 to TRBJ2-7; weak D call: TRBD2 (5 bases). Germline V lookup: CDR1 SGHVS, CDR2 FQNEAQ. The CDR3 sequence is 14 residues long. The V end was cut by 4 bases, the J end by 2 bases, with 12 bases between. The CDR3 here is CASSSGISAYEQYF. The CDR3 DNA is TGTGCCAGCAGCTCCGGGATCAGTGCCTACGAGCAGTACTTC.

V usage is TRBV5-1 and J usage is TRBJ2-1; 10 bases map to TRBD2. The CDR3 consists of 19 residues. CDR1 and CDR2 from the germline V gene are SGHRS and YFSETQ. Trimming removed 4 bases from V and 1 base from J; junction bases left unmatched: 14. Here the CDR3 DNA reads TGCGCCAGCAGCCTGGAATTCGGACTAGCGGTTTCATCCTACAATGAGCAGTTCTTC. Its protein product is CASSLEFGLAVSSYNEQFF. Using reference TRBV5-1 and TRBJ2-1 for the parts outside the CDR3, the full variable domain is KAGVTQTPRYLIKTRGQQVTLSCSPISGHRSVSWYQQTPGQGLQFLFEYFSETQRNKGNFPGRFSGRQFSNSRSEMNVSTLELGDSALYLCASSLEFGLAVSSYNEQFFGPGTRLTVL.

This clone was seen only once. This chain connects TRBV5-1 to TRBJ2-5, with D unresolved. With 0 bases removed from V and 2 bases from J, the gap between germline ends came to 8 bases. CDR3 length: 14 amino acids. CDR1 is SGHRS and CDR2 is YFSETQ in the germline V gene. DNA of the CDR3: TGCGCCAGCAGCTTGGAAGGCAGACAAGAGACCCAGTACTTC. Amino acids: CASSLEGRQETQYF.

The chain carries TRBV18 and TRBJ1-5; 7 bases are shared with TRBD1. The CDR3 extends over 16 amino acids. CDR1 is KGHSH and CDR2 is LQKENI in the germline V gene. Losses at the gene ends were 0 bases for V and 3 bases for J; bases not matched to a gene: 5. This CDR3 is CASSPPATGINQPQHF. The DNA for the CDR3 is TGTGCCAGCTCACCACCGGCGACAGGGATCAATCAGCCCCAGCATTTT.

This rearrangement joins TRBV2 to TRBJ2-2; 9 bases match TRBD2. This CDR3 contains 15 residues. Looked up from germline, CDR1 is SNHLY and CDR2 is FYNNEI. Trimming cost V 7 bases and J 0 bases; bases outside gene matches: 3. CDR3 nucleotide sequence: TGTGCCAGCAAGGCGGGAGGGACGAACACCGGGGAGCTGTTTTTT. This encodes CASKAGGTNTGELFF.

This sequence joins TRBV5-1 and TRBJ1-1; D is possibly TRBD1 (6 bases). Between the trimmed V and J ends, which lost 4 bases and 5 bases, there was a span of 18 bases. The CDR3 has 15 residues. Germline V lookup: CDR1 SGHRS, CDR2 YFSETQ. CDR3 in DNA: TGCGCCAGCAGCGCTACAGGGTCGAGGGAAACTGAAGCTTTCTTT. Encoded protein: CASSATGSRETEAFF.

The chain has TRBV2 and TRBJ2-1; 8 bases match TRBD2. V lost 7 bases and J lost 5; bases outside the gene matches: 7. The CDR3 has 14 residues. From germline, CDR1 is SNHLY and CDR2 FYNNEI. The CDR3 sequence: CASTNSGENNEQFF. Written as DNA, the CDR3 is TGTGCCAGCACTAATAGCGGGGAGAACAATGAGCAGTTCTTC. Together with reference TRBV2 and TRBJ2-1, the CDR3 gives the full variable domain: EPEVTQTPSHQVTQMGQEVILRCVPISNHLYFYWYRQILGQKVEFLVSFYNNEISEKSEIFDDQFSVERPDGSNFTLKIRSTKLEDSAMYFCASTNSGENNEQFFGPGTRLTVL.

V gene TRBV6-1 combines with J gene TRBJ1-6, with D unclear. Germline CDR1 and CDR2: MNHNS and SASEGT. The CDR3 covers 19 residues. Trimming removed 1 base at V and 0 bases at J, with 16 bases between. This CDR3 is CASSEVWAIGSSYNSPLHF. CDR3 sequence (DNA): TGTGCCAGCAGTGAAGTCTGGGCTATAGGTAGCTCCTATAATTCACCCCTCCACTTT.

This clone was recorded once. The V and J genes are TRBV19 and TRBJ2-6, with 8 nucleotides matching TRBD1. V trimming: 5 bases; J trimming: 0 bases; junction bases outside the gene matches: 6. This CDR3 is 17 amino acids long. CDR1 and CDR2 from the germline V gene are LNHDA and SQIVND (reference sequence). CDR3 in DNA: TGTGCCAGTAGTTGGGGGACAGGCGACTCTGGGGCCAACGTCCTGACTTTC. Translating it yields CASSWGTGDSGANVLTF.

Note on this clone: An end of the junction differs from the germline gene, which may be a read error. The rearrangement links TRBV7-9 to TRBJ2-7, with 8 bases matching TRBD1. Germline CDR1 SEHNR, CDR2 FQNEAQ (reference sequence). The CDR3 totals 16 residues. CDR3: CARSYRGQGSSYEQYF. The CDR3 region has the DNA TGTGCCCGCAGCTACCGCGGACAGGGTAGCTCCTACGAGCAGTACTTC.

The V call is TRBV5-1, the J call TRBJ2-7; D not resolved. Germline CDR1 reads SGHRS; CDR2 reads YFSETQ. V gave up 4 bases and J gave up 3 bases, with 11 bases separating them. This CDR3 spans 13 amino acids. The CDR3 reads CASSPGDRYEQYF. In DNA form, the CDR3 reads TGCGCCAGCAGCCCCGGTGACCGCTACGAGCAGTACTTC.